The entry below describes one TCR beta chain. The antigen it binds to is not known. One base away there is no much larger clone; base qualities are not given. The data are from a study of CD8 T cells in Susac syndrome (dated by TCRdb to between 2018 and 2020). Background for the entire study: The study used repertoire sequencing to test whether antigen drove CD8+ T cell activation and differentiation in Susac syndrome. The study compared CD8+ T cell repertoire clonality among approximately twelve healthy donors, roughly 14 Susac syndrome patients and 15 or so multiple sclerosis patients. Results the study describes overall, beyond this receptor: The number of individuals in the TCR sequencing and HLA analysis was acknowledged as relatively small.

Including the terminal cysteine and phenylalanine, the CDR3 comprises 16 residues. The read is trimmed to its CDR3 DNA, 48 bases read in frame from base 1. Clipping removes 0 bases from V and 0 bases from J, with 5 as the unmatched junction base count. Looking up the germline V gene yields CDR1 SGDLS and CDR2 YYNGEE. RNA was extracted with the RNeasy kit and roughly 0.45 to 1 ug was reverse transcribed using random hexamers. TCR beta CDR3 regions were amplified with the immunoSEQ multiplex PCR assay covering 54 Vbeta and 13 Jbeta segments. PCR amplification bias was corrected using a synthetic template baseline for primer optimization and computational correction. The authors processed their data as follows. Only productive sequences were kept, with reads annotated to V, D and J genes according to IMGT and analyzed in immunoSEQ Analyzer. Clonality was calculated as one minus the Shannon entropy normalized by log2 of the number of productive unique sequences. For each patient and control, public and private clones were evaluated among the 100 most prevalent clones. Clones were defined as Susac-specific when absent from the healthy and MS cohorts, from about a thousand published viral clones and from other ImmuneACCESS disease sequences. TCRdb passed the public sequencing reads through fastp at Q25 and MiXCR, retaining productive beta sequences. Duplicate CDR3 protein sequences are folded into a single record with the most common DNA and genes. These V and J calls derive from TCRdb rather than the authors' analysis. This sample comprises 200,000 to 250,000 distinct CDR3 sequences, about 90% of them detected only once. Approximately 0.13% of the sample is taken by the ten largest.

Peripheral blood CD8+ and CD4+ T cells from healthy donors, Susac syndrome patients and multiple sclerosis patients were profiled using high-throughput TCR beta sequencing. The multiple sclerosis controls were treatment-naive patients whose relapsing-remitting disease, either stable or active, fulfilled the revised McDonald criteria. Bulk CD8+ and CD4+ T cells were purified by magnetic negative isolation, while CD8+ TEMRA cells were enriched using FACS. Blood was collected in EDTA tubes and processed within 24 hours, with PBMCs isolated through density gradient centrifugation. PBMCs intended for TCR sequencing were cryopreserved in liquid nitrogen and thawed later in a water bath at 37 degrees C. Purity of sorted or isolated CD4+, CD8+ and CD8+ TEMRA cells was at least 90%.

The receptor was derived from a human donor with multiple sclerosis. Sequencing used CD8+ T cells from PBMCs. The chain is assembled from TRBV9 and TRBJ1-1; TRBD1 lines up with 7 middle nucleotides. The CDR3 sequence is CASSVAYGTVNTEAFF. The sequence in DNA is TGTGCCAGCAGCGTAGCGTATGGGACAGTGAACACTGAAGCTTTCTTT.